Listed below are T cell receptor beta chains from one sample, sequenced in a study of cytomegalovirus exposure and HLA in healthy donors. Method: immunoSEQ multiplex PCR; TCRdb's copy keeps in-frame clones and lacks some. Among about 7,200 clones, 51% were seen once, and the ten largest hold 5.8%. The source material was PBMCs. Every receptor here comes from a young man in good health and CMV-seropositive. CDR3s include the opening cysteine and the closing phenylalanine or tryptophan. The D gene is left open where the match is weak. Clone size, where shown, is once, few, many, or a class for clones that have expanded.

clone_size j_call v_call d_call cdr3_aa cdr3_nt
few TRBJ2-2 TRBV4-3 NA CASSQDGPGPTGELFF TGCGCCAGCAGCCAAGATGGTCCAGGGCCCACCGGGGAGCTGTTTTTT
NA TRBJ1-2 TRBV14 TRBD1 CASSPLWTGNYGYTF TGTGCCAGCAGCCCCCTTTGGACAGGGAACTATGGCTACACCTTC
few TRBJ2-7 TRBV28 TRBD2 CASSLWGGTIYEQYF TGTGCCAGCAGTTTATGGGGAGGGACGATCTACGAGCAGTACTTC
NA TRBJ1-2 TRBV7-2 NA CASSPYGESYGYTF TGTGCCAGCAGCCCCTACGGGGAAAGCTATGGCTACACCTTC
few TRBJ2-5 TRBV14 NA CASSHQQETQYF TGTGCCAGCAGCCACCAGCAAGAGACCCAGTACTTC
NA TRBJ1-2 TRBV30 TRBD1 CASGTGNYGYTF TGTGCCTCCGGGACAGGGAACTATGGCTACACCTTC
few TRBJ1-3 TRBV6-5 TRBD1 CASSYDRVGNTIYF TGTGCCAGCAGTTACGACAGGGTTGGAAACACCATATATTTT
few TRBJ1-4 TRBV6-1 TRBD1 CASSLDRGRNEKLFF TGTGCCAGCAGTTTGGACAGGGGCCGTAATGAAAAACTGTTTTTT
NA TRBJ1-4 TRBV6-5 TRBD1 CASSPRTGSNEKLFF TGTGCCAGCAGTCCGCGGACAGGGTCTAATGAAAAACTGTTTTTT
NA TRBJ1-5 TRBV30 NA CAWSVAGGHSPQHF TGTGCCTGGAGTGTGGCGGGAGGGCACTCGCCCCAGCATTTT
NA TRBJ2-5 TRBV25-1 NA CASSEGSAGQETQYF TGTGCCAGCAGTGAGGGTTCGGCAGGACAAGAGACCCAGTACTTC
NA TRBJ1-5 TRBV29-1 NA CSVIQGDGQPQHF TGCAGCGTAATACAGGGTGACGGTCAGCCCCAGCATTTT
few TRBJ1-2 TRBV7-2 NA CASSVDWRYGYTF TGTGCCAGCAGCGTGGACTGGCGATATGGCTACACCTTC
NA TRBJ1-1 TRBV19 TRBD1 CASRRQGNTEAFF TGTGCCAGTAGGAGACAGGGCAACACTGAAGCTTTCTTT
NA TRBJ2-6 TRBV7-2 NA CASTLNSGANVLTF TGTGCCAGCACCCTTAACTCTGGGGCCAACGTCCTGACTTTC
NA TRBJ1-2 TRBV30 NA CASTLVQISYGYTF TGTGCCTCTACCCTCGTACAGATCAGCTATGGCTACACCTTC